This T cell receptor (beta chain) is from a study of T cell responses to AZD1222 COVID-19 vaccine. A remark on this clone: Antigen unknown.

V shed 3 bases and J shed 6 bases, with 14 bases lying between them. Germline V gene sequence: CDR1 GTSNPN, CDR2 SVGIG (reference sequence). The CDR3 sequence is 13 residues long. Findings and caveats of the study: The repertoires were collected only after the peak T cell response. Variant regions that are unmutated are reportedly the target of nearly half of spike-specific TCRs. Donors were largely white British and mainly female; clonal diversity was possibly underestimated. Baseline seropositives among AZD1222 recipients totaled only five to seven.

Clones were read by immunoSEQ multiplex PCR, and TCRdb kept only the in-frame ones, dropping some. The sample contains approximately 160,000 clones, approximately 90% of which appear only once. The source was peripheral blood, collected on day 0 of AZD1222 vaccination. The rearrangement links TRBV30 to TRBJ1-1; D is uncertain. The receptor was derived from an adult in good health. CDR3 region: CAWSPVIPPEAFF. The CDR3, as DNA: TGTGCCTGGAGCCCGGTAATACCCCCTGAAGCTTTCTTT.